This TCR beta chain stems from a study of spatial heterogeneity in lung cancer. On the study more broadly: There were, on average, more than 9.5 raw-read appearances for each unique TCR and UMI combination.

This CDR3 is 14 amino acids long. The V end lost 3 bases, the J end lost 11 bases, and 17 bases lay between the germline ends. The germline gives CDR1 ENHRY, CDR2 SYGVKD. Time point meaning: sample taken at primary tumor resection. TCRdb used MiXCR to reprocess the 5' RACE reads, holding one entry per CDR3 protein. The sample has nearly 80,000 distinct CDR3 sequences; 7.5% to 9.5% are singletons. This clonotype was detected many times. The chain uses TRBV10-3 and TRBJ1-5, with a weak D call TRBD1 (6 bases). The material sequenced was PBMCs, taken at surgery. The sequence was obtained from a male donor with early-stage non-small cell lung cancer. This CDR3 is CAISDSQGTTSQHF. The CDR3 nucleotides are TGTGCCATCAGTGATTCCCAGGGGACTACGTCCCAGCATTTT.